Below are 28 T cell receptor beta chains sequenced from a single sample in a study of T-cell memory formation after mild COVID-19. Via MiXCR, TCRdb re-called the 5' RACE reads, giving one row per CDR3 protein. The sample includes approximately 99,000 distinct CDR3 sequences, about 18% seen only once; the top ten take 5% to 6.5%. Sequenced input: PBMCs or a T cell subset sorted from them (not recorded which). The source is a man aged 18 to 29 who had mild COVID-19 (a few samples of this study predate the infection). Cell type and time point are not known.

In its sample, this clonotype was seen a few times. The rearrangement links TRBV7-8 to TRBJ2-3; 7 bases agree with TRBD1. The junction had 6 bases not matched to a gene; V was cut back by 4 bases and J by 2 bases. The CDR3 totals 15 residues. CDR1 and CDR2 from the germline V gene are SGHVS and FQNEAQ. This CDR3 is CASSWNRGDTDTQYF. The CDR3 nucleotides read TGTGCCAGCAGCTGGAACAGGGGTGACACAGATACGCAGTATTTT.

The CDR3 loop is CASSLEVRDVTNEQFF. The CDR3 coding sequence is TGCGCCAGCAGCTTGGAAGTCAGGGATGTAACCAATGAGCAGTTCTTC. The V gene is TRBV5-1, the J gene TRBJ2-1, with D tentatively TRBD1 (5 bases). V lost 0 bases, J lost 6 bases, and 16 bases lay in between. Germline-derived CDR1 and CDR2 are SGHRS and YFSETQ. The CDR3 loop spans 16 amino acids.

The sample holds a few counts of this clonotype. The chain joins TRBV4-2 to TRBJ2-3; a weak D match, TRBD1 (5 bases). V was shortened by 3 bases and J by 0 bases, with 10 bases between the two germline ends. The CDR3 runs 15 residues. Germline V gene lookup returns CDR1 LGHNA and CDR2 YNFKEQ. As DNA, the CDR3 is TGTGCCAGCAGCCACTGGACACCTAGCACAGATACGCAGTATTTT. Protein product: CASSHWTPSTDTQYF.

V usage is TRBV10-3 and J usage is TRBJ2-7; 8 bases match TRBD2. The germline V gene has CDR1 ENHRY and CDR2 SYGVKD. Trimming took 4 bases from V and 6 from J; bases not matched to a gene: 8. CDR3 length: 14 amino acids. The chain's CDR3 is CAISGAGGPAEQYF. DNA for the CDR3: TGTGCCATCAGTGGGGCGGGGGGCCCAGCCGAGCAGTACTTC.

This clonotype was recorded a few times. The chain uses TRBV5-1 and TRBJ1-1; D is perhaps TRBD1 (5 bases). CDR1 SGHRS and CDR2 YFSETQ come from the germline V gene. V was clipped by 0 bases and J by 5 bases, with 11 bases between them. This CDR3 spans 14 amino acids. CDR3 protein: CASSLETPGTEAFF. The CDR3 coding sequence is TGCGCCAGCAGCTTGGAGACCCCAGGGACTGAAGCTTTCTTT.

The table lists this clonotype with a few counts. The CDR3 DNA sequence: TGCGCCAGCAGCCAAAGGGATGATACGCAGTATTTT. Translated, it gives CASSQRDDTQYF. The chain employs TRBV4-1 and TRBJ2-3; D is uncertain. Germline loops: CDR1 MGHRA, CDR2 YSYEKL. V lost 2 bases, J lost 6 bases, and 6 bases lay in between. CDR3 length: 12 amino acids.

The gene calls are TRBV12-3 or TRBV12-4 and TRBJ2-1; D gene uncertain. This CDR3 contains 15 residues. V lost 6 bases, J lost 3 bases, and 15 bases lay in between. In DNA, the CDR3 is TGTGCCAGCAGCCCCCAGGAGCCTGGCTACAATGAGCAGTTCTTC. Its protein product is CASSPQEPGYNEQFF.

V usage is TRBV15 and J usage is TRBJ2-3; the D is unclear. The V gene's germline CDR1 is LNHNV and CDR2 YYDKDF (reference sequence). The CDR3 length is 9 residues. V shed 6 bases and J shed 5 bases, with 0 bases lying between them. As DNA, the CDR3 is TGTGCCACCAGAGATACGCAGTATTTT. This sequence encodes CATRDTQYF.

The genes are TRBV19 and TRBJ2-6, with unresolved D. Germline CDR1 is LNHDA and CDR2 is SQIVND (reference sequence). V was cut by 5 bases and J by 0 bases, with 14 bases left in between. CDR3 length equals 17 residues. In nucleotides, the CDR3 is TGTGCCAGTAGTCTCCGGGCCGGAGACTCTGGGGCCAACGTCCTGACTTTC. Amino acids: CASSLRAGDSGANVLTF.

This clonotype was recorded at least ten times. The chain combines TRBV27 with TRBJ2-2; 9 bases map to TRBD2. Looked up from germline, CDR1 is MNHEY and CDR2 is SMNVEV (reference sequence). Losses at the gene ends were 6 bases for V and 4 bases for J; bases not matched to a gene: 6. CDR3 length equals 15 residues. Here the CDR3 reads CASRLRGGLTGELFF. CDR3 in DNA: TGTGCCAGCAGGTTGCGGGGGGGCCTCACCGGGGAGCTGTTTTTT.

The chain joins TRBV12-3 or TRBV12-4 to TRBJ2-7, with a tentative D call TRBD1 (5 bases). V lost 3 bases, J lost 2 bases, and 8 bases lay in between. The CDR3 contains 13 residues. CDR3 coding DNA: TGTGCCAGCAGTTTGACAGAGACCTACGAGCAGTACTTC. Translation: CASSLTETYEQYF.

DNA for the CDR3: TGTGCCAGCAGCTTAGCGACAGGGGTCAGCAATCAGCCCCAGCATTTT. This translates into CASSLATGVSNQPQHF. This chain links TRBV7-2 with TRBJ1-5; 8 bases fit TRBD1. The germline V gene encodes CDR1 SGHTA and CDR2 FQGNSA. CDR3 size: 16 residues. Unmatched junction bases numbered 2, after V lost 0 bases and J lost 1 base.

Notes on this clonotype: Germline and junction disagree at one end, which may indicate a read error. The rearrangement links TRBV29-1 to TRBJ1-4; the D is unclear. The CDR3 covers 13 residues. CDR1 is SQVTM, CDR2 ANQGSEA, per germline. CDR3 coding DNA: TGCAGCGTACGTAGGCTCAGTGGTGAAAAACTGATTTTT. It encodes CSVRRLSGEKLIF.

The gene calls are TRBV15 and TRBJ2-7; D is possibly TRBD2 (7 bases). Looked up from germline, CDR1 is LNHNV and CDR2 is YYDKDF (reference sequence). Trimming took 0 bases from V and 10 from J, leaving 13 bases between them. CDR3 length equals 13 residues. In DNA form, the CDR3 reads TGTGCCACCAGCAGAGATAGGGGGGGGGACCAGTACTTC. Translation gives CATSRDRGGDQYF.

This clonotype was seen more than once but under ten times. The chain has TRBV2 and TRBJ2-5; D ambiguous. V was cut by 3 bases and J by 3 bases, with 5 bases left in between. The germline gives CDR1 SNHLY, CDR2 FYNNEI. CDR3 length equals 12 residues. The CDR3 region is CASSESKETQYF. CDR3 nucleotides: TGTGCCAGCAGTGAGAGTAAAGAGACCCAGTACTTC.

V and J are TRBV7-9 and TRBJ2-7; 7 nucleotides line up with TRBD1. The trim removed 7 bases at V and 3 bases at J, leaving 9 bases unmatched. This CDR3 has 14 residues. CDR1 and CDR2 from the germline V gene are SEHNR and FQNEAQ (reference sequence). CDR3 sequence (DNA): TGTGCCAGCACCCTAGGGGGCGGAAACTACGAGCAGTACTTC. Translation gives CASTLGGGNYEQYF. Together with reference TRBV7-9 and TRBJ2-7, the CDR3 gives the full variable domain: DTGVSQNPRHKITKRGQNVTFRCDPISEHNRLYWYRQTLGQGPEFLTYFQNEAQLEKSRLLSDRFSAERPKGSFSTLEIQRTEQGDSAMYLCASTLGGGNYEQYFGPGTRLTVT.

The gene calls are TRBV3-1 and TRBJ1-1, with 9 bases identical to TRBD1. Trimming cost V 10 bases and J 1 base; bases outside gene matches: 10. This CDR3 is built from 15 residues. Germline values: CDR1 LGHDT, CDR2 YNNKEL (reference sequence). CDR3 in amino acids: CATRGWGQGNTEAFF. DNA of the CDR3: TGTGCCACCAGGGGTTGGGGACAGGGGAACACTGAAGCTTTCTTT.

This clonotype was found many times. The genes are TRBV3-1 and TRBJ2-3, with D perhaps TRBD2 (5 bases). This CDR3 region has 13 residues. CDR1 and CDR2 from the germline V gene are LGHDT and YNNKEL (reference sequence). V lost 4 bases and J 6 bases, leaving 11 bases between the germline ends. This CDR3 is CASSLRGPDTQYF. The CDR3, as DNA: TGTGCCAGCAGCCTGAGAGGGCCGGATACGCAGTATTTT.

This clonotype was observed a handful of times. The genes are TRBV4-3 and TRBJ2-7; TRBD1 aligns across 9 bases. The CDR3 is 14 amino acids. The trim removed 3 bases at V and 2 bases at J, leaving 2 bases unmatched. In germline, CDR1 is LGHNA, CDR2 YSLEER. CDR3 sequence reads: CASSQDRGPYEQYF. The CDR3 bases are TGCGCCAGCAGCCAGGACAGGGGTCCCTACGAGCAGTACTTC.

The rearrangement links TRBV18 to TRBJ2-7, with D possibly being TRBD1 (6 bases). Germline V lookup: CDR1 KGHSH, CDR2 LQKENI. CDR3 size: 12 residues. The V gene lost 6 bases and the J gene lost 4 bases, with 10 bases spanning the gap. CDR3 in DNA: TGTGCCAGCTCCCCAGGACAGTACGAGCAGTACGTC. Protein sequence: CASSPGQYEQYV.

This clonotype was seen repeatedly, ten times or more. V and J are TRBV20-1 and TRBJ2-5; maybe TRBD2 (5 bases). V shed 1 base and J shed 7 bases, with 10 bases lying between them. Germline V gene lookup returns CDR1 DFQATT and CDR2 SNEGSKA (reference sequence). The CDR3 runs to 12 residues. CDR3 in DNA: TGCAGTGCTAGAGGACCCCGGGGGACCCAGTACTTC. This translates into CSARGPRGTQYF.

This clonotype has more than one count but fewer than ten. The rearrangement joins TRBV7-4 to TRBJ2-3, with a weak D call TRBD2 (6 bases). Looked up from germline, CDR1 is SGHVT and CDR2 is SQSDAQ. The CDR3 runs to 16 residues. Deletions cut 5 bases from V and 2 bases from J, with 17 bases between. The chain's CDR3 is CASSALAALTTDTQYF. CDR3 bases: TGTGCCAGCAGCGCTTTAGCGGCGTTAACCACAGATACGCAGTATTTT.

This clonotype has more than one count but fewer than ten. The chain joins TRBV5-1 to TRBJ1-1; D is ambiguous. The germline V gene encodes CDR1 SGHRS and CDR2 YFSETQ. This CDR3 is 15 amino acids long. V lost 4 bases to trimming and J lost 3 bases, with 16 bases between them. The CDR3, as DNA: TGCGCCAGCAGCCGGGCCCCCGGGGAGGACACTGAAGCTTTCTTT. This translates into CASSRAPGEDTEAFF.

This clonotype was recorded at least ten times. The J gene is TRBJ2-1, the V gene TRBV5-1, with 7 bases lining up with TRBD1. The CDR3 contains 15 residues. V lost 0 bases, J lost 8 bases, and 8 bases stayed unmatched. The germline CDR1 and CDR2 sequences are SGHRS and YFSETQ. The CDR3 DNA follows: TGCGCCAGCAGCTTGGACGGGCTAGGGGGCGATGAGCAGTTCTTC. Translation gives CASSLDGLGGDEQFF. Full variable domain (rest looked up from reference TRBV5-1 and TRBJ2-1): KAGVTQTPRYLIKTRGQQVTLSCSPISGHRSVSWYQQTPGQGLQFLFEYFSETQRNKGNFPGRFSGRQFSNSRSEMNVSTLELGDSALYLCASSLDGLGGDEQFFGPGTRLTVL.

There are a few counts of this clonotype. In nucleotides, the CDR3 is TGTGCCAGCAGCGCGAACCTTGACACCGGGGAGCTGTTTTTT. Translation gives CASSANLDTGELFF. The V and J genes are TRBV9 and TRBJ2-2; no clear D. V shed 3 bases and J shed 3 bases, with 9 bases lying between them. The CDR3 spans 14 residues. Looked up from germline, CDR1 is SGDLS and CDR2 is YYNGEE.

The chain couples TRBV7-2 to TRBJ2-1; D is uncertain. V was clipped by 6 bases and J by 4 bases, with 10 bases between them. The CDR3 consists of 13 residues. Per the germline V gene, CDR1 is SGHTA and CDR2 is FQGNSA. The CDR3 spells CASSPYMYNEQFF. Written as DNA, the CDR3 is TGTGCCAGCAGTCCGTACATGTACAATGAGCAGTTCTTC.

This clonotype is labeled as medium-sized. The CDR3 reads CASSFSGDTDTQYF. DNA for the CDR3: TGTGCCAGCAGCTTTTCAGGGGACACAGATACGCAGTATTTT. The chain joins TRBV7-9 to TRBJ2-3; D perhaps matches TRBD1 (6 bases). Germline V gene sequence: CDR1 SEHNR, CDR2 FQNEAQ (reference sequence). The CDR3 totals 14 residues. Trimming pared 3 bases from V and 2 bases from J, leaving 9 bases between. The variable domain in full, completed from reference TRBV7-9 and TRBJ2-3, reads DTGVSQNPRHKITKRGQNVTFRCDPISEHNRLYWYRQTLGQGPEFLTYFQNEAQLEKSRLLSDRFSAERPKGSFSTLEIQRTEQGDSAMYLCASSFSGDTDTQYFGPGTRLTVL.

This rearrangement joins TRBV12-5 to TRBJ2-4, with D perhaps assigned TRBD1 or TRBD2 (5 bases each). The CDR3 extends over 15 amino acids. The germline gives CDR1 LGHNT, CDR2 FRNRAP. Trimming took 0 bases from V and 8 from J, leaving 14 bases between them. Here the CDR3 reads CASGLVVGAGDIQYF. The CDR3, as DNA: TGTGCTAGTGGTTTGGTTGTAGGGGCCGGGGACATTCAGTACTTC. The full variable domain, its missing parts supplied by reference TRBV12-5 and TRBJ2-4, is DARVTQTPRHKVTEMGQEVTMRCQPILGHNTVFWYRQTMMQGLELLAYFRNRAPLDDSGMPKDRFSAEMPDATLATLKIQPSEPRDSAVYFCASGLVVGAGDIQYFGAGTRLSVL.